The rows below give T cell receptor beta chains drawn from one sample of a study of tumor and adjacent non-tumor tissue in lung cancer. MiXCR, run by TCRdb on the multiplex PCR reads, gives a single entry per CDR3 protein. The data show more than 85,000 distinct CDR3 sequences, with approximately 87% seen just once and around 21% held by the top ten. Sequencing input: lung tumor tissue. These receptors were collected from a man aged 65-85 years with non-small cell lung cancer. Both conserved end residues are part of each CDR3. The D gene is left open where the match is weak. The size of a clone is reported for some rows only, either as once, few or many, or as a class for expanded clones.

j_gene | d_gene | v_gene | abundance | CDR3aa | CDR3nt
TRBJ1-6 | - | TRBV6-5 | once | CASRLTNPPLHF | TGTGCCAGCAGGTTAACCAATCCACCCCTCCACTTC
TRBJ1-5 | - | TRBV7-8 | - | CVSSLRGNQPQHF | TGTGTTAGCAGCTTAAGGGGCAATCAGCCCCAGCATTTT
TRBJ2-1 | TRBD1 | TRBV29-1 | - | CSGDRVNELFF | TGCAGTGGGGACAGGGTCAATGAGCTGTTCTTC
TRBJ1-6 | - | TRBV5-6 | - | CTSSLGGSSYNSPLHF | TGTACCAGCAGCTTAGGGGGTAGCTCCTATAATTCACCCCTCCACTTT
TRBJ2-1 | - | TRBV14 | - | CASSIQGPFNEELF | TGTGCCAGCAGCATCCAGGGCCCTTTCAATGAGGAGCTCTTC
TRBJ1-5 | TRBD1 | TRBV6-2/TRBV6-3 | - | CPNRGTGILGNQSQHF | TGTCCCAACAGGGGGACAGGGATATTGGGCAATCAGTCCCAGCATTTT
TRBJ2-3 | - | TRBV5-6 | - | CASSLVIGKADMQYF | TGTGCCAGCAGCTTGGTGATAGGGAAGGCAGATATGCAGTATTTT
TRBJ2-7 | TRBD1 | TRBV4-2 | - | CARSQRQGLYDQYF | TGTGCCAGAAGCCAAAGACAGGGTCTCTACGATCAGTACTTC
TRBJ2-1 | TRBD2 | TRBV6-5 | many | CATSSSGAGFEQFF | TGTGCCACCTCCTCTAGCGGGGCTGGGTTTGAGCAGTTCTTC
TRBJ1-5 | - | TRBV4-3 | - | CASSSRTGNKPQHF | TGCGCCAGCTCCAGTAGGACTGGGAACAAACCCCAGCATTTT
TRBJ2-3 | - | TRBV5-6 | - | CVSSLATGRGDTQYF | TGTGTCAGCAGCTTGGCTACAGGACGGGGAGATACGCAGTATTTT
TRBJ2-3 | - | TRBV29-1 | - | CRTRGTLDTQYF | TGCAGGACCAGGGGGACTTTGGATACGCAGTATTTT
TRBJ1-4 | - | TRBV29-1 | - | CSVDGTNEKLFF | TGCAGCGTTGACGGGACTAATGAAAAACTGTTTTTT
TRBJ1-2 | - | TRBV5-4 | - | CASRDWDLEAYSYTF | TGTGCTAGCAGGGATTGGGACTTAGAGGCCTATAGCTACACCTTC
TRBJ2-3 | - | TRBV11-2 | - | CANSLGGTDTQYF | TGTGCCAACAGCTTAGGCGGCACAGATACACAGTATTTT
TRBJ2-7 | TRBD1 | TRBV29-1 | - | CSVLPGQGADEQYF | TGCAGCGTTCTCCCGGGACAGGGAGCAGACGAGCAGTACTTC
TRBJ2-7 | TRBD1 | TRBV29-1 | - | CSGLTGVNEQYF | TGCAGCGGTCTTACAGGGGTTAACGAGCAGTACTTC
TRBJ2-5 | - | TRBV11-1 | - | CASSLERGGSHYF | TGTGCCAGCAGCTTAGAGAGGGGGGGATCCCATTACTTC
TRBJ1-5 | - | TRBV30 | - | CAWCSSGLDQPQHF | TGTGCCTGGTGTTCAAGCGGATTAGATCAGCCCCAGCATTTT
TRBJ1-1 | TRBD1 | TRBV11-3 | once | CASSLKTGWMNTEVFF | TGCGCCAGCAGCCTAAAGACAGGGTGGATGAACACTGAAGTTTTCTTT
TRBJ1-2 | - | TRBV6-2/TRBV6-3 | once | CASSYHAGANGYTF | TGTGCCAGCAGTTACCACGCAGGGGCTAATGGCTACACCTTC
TRBJ2-5 | - | TRBV20-1 | many | CSALTGQETQYF | TGCAGTGCCCTGACAGGCCAAGAGACCCAGTACTTC
TRBJ1-2 | - | TRBV6-6 | - | CASTPPGVSYGYTF | TGTGCCAGCACCCCCCCGGGCGTCTCCTATGGCTACACCTTC
TRBJ2-1 | - | TRBV11-2 | few | CASSLHVQYRASYNEQFF | TGTGCCAGCAGCTTACATGTGCAGTACAGGGCCTCCTACAATGAGCAGTTCTTC
TRBJ2-3 | - | TRBV29-1 | - | CIVEGSSEGDTQYF | TGCATCGTTGAGGGTTCATCCGAGGGGGATACGCAGTATTTT
TRBJ2-1 | TRBD2 | TRBV6-6 | - | CASRYSRGLAANEQFF | TGTGCCAGCAGATACTCTCGGGGACTAGCGGCTAATGAGCAGTTCTTC
TRBJ2-7 | TRBD1 | TRBV6-5 | - | CTSRHTGGQVAYEQYF | TGTACCAGCAGACACACTGGGGGACAGGTAGCCTATGAGCAGTACTTC
TRBJ1-1 | - | TRBV11-2 | - | CASGHRDRSTETFF | TGTGCCAGCGGCCACCGGGATAGGAGTACCGAAACTTTCTTT
TRBJ2-3 | - | TRBV20-1 | medium-sized | CSATREWDTQYF | TGCAGTGCTACCAGGGAGTGGGATACGCAGTATTTT
TRBJ2-1 | TRBD2 | TRBV7-8 | - | CATSPTLAGYYNEQFF | TGTGCCACCAGTCCCACACTAGCGGGCTACTACAATGAGCAGTTCTTC
TRBJ2-7 | - | TRBV11-3 | large | CASSLTGLFSYEQYF | TGTGCCAGCAGCTTAACAGGGCTTTTTTCCTACGAGCAGTACTTC
TRBJ1-1 | - | TRBV6-1 | - | CASSERSWVNTEAFF | TGTGCTAGCAGTGAGAGGAGCTGGGTTAACACTGAAGCTTTCTTT
TRBJ1-1 | - | TRBV6-5 | - | CASSGSGTRKIEAFF | TGTGCCAGCAGTGGATCCGGGACAAGGAAGATTGAAGCTTTCTTT
TRBJ1-2 | - | TRBV11-2 | - | CASSLGPADTYTF | TGTGCCAGCAGCTTGGGGCCGGCTGATACCTACACCTTC
TRBJ1-1 | - | TRBV4-1 | - | CISSLWELANTEALF | TGCATCAGCAGCCTCTGGGAACTGGCGAACACAGAAGCTCTCTTT
TRBJ2-1 | - | TRBV11-3 | - | CASSLGLLVGDRNEQFF | TGTGCCAGCAGCTTAGGCCTCTTAGTGGGAGATAGAAATGAACAGTTCTTC
TRBJ1-1 | - | TRBV5-5 | - | CASSVDPQRTESFF | TGTGCTAGCAGCGTGGACCCCCAGCGCACTGAATCTTTCTTT
TRBJ2-3 | - | TRBV5-5 | - | CASSETEGQSDTQYF | TGTGCCAGCAGCGAAACGGAGGGCCAGTCAGATACGCAGTATTTT
TRBJ2-7 | - | TRBV12-3/TRBV12-4 | - | CASSMIPAYEQYF | TGCGCCAGCTCTATGATTCCTGCCTACGAGCAGTACTTC
TRBJ1-2 | - | TRBV28 | - | CASSLVGRTHCYTF | TGTGCCAGCAGTTTGGTCGGCAGAACCCATTGCTACACCTTC
TRBJ2-7 | - | TRBV18 | few | CASSPSRATYEQYF | TGTGCCAGCTCACCCTCCAGGGCCACCTACGAGCAGTACTTC